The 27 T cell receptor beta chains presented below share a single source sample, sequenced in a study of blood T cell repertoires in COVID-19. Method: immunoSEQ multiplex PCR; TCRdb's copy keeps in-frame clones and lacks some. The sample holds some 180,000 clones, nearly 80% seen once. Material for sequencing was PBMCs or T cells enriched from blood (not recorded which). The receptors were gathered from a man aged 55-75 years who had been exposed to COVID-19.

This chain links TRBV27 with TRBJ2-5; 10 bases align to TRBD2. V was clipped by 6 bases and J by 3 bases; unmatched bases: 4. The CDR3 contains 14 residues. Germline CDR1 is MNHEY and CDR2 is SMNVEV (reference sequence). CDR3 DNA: TGTGCCAGCAGCCCCGGACTAGCGGAAGAGACCCAGTACTTC. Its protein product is CASSPGLAEETQYF.

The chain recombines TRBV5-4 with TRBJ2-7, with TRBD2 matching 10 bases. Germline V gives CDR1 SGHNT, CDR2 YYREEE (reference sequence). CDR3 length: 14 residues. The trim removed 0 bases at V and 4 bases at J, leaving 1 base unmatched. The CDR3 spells CASSLGTSGYEQYF. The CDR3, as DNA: TGTGCCAGCAGCTTGGGGACTAGCGGATACGAGCAGTACTTC.

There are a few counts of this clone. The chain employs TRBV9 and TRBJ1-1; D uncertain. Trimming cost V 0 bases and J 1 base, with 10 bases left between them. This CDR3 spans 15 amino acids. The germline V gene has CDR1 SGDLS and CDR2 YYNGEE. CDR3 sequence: CASSVVGAGNTEAFF. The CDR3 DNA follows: TGTGCCAGCAGCGTAGTAGGAGCGGGGAACACTGAAGCTTTCTTT.

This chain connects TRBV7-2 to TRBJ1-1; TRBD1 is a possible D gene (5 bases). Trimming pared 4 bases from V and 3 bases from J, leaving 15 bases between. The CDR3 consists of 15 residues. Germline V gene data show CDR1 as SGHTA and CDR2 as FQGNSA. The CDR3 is CASSSSVGGYTEAFF. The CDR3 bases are TGTGCCAGCAGCTCATCGGTGGGGGGTTACACTGAAGCTTTCTTT.

The DNA for the CDR3 is TGCAGCGCCGAGGGCGGCCCTGGCCAGCCCCAGCATTTT. Translated: CSAEGGPGQPQHF. The rearrangement joins TRBV29-1 to TRBJ1-5; D remains unclear. CDR1 SQVTM and CDR2 ANQGSEA come from the germline V gene. Deletions cut 7 bases from V and 7 bases from J, with 17 bases between. The CDR3 length is 13 residues.

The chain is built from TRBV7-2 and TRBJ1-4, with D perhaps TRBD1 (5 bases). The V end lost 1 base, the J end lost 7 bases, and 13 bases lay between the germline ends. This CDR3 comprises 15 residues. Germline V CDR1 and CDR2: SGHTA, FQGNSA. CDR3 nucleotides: TGTGCCAGCAGCTTAGTGCGGGGGGGTCGTGAAAAACTGTTTTTT. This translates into CASSLVRGGREKLFF.

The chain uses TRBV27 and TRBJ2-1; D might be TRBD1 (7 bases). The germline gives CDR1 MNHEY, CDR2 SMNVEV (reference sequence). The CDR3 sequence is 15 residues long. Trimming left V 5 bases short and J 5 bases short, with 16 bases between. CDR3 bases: TGTGCCAGCAGTCCTTTCAGGGGGGCCGACAATGAGCAGTTCTTC. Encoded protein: CASSPFRGADNEQFF.

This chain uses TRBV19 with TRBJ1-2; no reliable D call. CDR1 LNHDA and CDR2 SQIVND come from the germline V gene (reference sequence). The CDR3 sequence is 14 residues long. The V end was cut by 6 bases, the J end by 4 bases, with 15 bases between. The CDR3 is CASSRTGSGYGYTF. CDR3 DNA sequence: TGTGCCAGTAGCCGTACTGGGTCAGGCTATGGCTACACCTTC.

The CDR3: CASSSQGAQETQYF. CDR3 coding DNA: TGTGCCAGCAGCTCCCAGGGGGCCCAAGAGACCCAGTACTTC. This chain joins TRBV11-2 and TRBJ2-5, with TRBD1 matching over 8 bases. The germline CDR1 and CDR2 sequences are SGHAT and FQNNGV. The length of the CDR3 is 14 residues. The ends lost 4 bases at V and 1 base at J; junction bases unmatched: 2.

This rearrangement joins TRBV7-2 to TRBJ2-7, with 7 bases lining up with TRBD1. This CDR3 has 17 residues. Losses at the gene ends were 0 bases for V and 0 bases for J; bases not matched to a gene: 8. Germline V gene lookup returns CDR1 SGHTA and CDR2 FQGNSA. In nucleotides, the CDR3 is TGTGCCAGCAGCTTAGCGCTTTTGGGACAGAGCTCCTACGAGCAGTACTTC. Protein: CASSLALLGQSSYEQYF. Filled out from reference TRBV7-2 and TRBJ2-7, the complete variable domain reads GAGVSQSPSNKVTEKGKDVELRCDPISGHTALYWYRQSLGQGLEFLIYFQGNSAPDKSGLPSDRFSAERTGGSVSTLTIQRTQQEDSAVYLCASSLALLGQSSYEQYFGPGTRLTVT.

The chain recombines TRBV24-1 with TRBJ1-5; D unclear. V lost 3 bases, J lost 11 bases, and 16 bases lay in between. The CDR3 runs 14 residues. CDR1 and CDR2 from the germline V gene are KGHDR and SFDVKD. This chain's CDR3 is CATSDPGREGAQHF. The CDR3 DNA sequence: TGTGCCACCAGTGATCCCGGGAGGGAAGGAGCCCAGCATTTT.

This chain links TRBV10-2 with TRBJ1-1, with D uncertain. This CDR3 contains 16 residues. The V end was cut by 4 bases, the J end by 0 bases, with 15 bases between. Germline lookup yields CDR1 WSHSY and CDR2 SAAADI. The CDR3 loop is CASSVLGGGMNTEAFF. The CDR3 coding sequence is TGCGCCAGCAGTGTTCTAGGAGGTGGAATGAACACTGAAGCTTTCTTT.

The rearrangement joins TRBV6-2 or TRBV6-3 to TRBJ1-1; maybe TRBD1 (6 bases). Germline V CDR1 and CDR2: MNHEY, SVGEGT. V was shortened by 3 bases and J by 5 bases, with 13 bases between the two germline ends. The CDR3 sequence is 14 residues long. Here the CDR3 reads CASSYDRIITEAFF. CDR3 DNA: TGTGCCAGCAGTTATGACAGGATTATTACTGAAGCTTTCTTT.

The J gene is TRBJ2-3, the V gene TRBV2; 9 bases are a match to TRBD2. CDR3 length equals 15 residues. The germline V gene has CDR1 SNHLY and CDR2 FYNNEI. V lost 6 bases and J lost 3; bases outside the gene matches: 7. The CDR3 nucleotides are TGTGCCAGCAGCGGGAGACTAGCGGATACAGATACGCAGTATTTT. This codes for CASSGRLADTDTQYF. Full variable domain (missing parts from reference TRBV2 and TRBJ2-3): EPEVTQTPSHQVTQMGQEVILRCVPISNHLYFYWYRQILGQKVEFLVSFYNNEISEKSEIFDDQFSVERPDGSNFTLKIRSTKLEDSAMYFCASSGRLADTDTQYFGPGTRLTVL.

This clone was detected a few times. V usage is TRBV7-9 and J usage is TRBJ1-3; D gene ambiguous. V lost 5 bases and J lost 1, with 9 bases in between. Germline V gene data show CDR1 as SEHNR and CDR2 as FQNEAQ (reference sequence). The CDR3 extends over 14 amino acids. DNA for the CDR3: TGTGCCAGCAGCCCGACATCATCTGGAAACACCATATATTTT. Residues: CASSPTSSGNTIYF.

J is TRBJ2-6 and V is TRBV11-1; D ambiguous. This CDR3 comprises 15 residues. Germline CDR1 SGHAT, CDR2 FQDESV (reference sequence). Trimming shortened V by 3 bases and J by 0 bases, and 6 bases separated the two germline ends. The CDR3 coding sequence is TGTGCCAGCAGCTTCCGTCTCTCTGGGGCCAACGTCCTGACTTTC. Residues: CASSFRLSGANVLTF.

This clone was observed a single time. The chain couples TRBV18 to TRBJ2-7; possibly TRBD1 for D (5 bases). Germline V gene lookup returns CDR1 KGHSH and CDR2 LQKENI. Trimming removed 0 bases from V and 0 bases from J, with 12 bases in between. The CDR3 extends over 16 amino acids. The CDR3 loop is CASSPPGRDSSYEQYF. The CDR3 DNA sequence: TGTGCCAGCTCACCACCGGGCAGGGATAGCTCCTACGAGCAGTACTTC.

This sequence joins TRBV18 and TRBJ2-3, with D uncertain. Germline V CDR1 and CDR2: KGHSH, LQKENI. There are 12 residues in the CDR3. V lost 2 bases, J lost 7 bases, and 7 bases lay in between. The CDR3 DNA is TGTGCCAGCTCACCAAAGCTTTATACGCAGTATTTT. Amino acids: CASSPKLYTQYF.

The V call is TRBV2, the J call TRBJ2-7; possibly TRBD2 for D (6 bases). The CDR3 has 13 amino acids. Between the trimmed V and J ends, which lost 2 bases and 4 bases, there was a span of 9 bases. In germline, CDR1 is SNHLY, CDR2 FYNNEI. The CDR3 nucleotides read TGTGCCAGCAGTGAAACCGGGAGATACGAGCAGTACTTC. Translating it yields CASSETGRYEQYF.

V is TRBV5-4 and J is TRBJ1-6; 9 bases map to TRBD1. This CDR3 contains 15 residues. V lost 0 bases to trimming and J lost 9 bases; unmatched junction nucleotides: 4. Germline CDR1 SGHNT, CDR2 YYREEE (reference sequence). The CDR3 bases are TGTGCCAGCAGCTTGGCGTTGGGACAGGGTTCACCCCTCCACTTT. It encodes CASSLALGQGSPLHF.

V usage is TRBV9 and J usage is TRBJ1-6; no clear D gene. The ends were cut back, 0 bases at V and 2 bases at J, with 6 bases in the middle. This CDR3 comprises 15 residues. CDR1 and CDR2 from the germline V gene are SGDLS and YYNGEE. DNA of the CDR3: TGTGCCAGCAGCGTAGGGCGGCCCTATAATTCACCCCTCCACTTT. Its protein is CASSVGRPYNSPLHF.

CDR3: CASSRRLSYQETQYF. The CDR3 DNA reads TGTGCCAGCAGTCGAAGACTATCGTACCAAGAGACCCAGTACTTC. The rearrangement uses TRBV7-9 and TRBJ2-5, with TRBD2 as a possible D gene (5 bases). Germline CDR1 SEHNR, CDR2 FQNEAQ (reference sequence). The CDR3 loop spans 15 amino acids. V was trimmed by 6 bases and J by 0 bases, leaving 14 bases between them.

The CDR3: CASSPDTPKDTIYF. DNA of the CDR3: TGCGCCAGCAGCCCGGACACCCCAAAGGACACCATATATTTT. This chain connects TRBV5-1 to TRBJ1-3; tentatively, D is TRBD1 (5 bases). This CDR3 spans 14 amino acids. V was cut by 4 bases and J by 8 bases, with 16 bases left in between. Germline CDR1 is SGHRS and CDR2 is YFSETQ.

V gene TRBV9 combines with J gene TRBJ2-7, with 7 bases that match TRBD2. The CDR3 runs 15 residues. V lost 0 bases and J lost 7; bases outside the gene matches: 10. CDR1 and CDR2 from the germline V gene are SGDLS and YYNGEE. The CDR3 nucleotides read TGTGCCAGCAGCGTAGGGGCGGGAGCGGCGGTAGAGCAGTACTTC. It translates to CASSVGAGAAVEQYF.

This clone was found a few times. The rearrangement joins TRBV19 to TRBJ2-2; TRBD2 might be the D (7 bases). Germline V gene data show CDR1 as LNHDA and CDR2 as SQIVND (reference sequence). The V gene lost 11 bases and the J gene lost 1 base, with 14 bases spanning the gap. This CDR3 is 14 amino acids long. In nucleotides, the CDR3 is TGTGCCGGGAGGGGGGCCAGGAACACCGGGGAGCTGTTTTTT. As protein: CAGRGARNTGELFF.

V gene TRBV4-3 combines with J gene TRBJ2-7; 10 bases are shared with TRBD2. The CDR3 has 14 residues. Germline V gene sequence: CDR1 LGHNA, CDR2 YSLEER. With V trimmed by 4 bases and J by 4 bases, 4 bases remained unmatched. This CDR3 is CASSRHSGRYEQYF. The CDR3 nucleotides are TGCGCCAGCAGCCGACATAGCGGGAGGTACGAGCAGTACTTC.

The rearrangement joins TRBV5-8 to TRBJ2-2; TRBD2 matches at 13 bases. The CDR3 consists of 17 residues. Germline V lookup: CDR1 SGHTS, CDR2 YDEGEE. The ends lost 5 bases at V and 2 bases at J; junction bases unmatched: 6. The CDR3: CASRYGTSGDNTGELFF. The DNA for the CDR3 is TGTGCCAGCAGATACGGGACTAGCGGGGATAACACCGGGGAGCTGTTTTTT.